The 9 T cell receptor beta chains below were found in one sample sequenced in a study of blood T cell repertoires in COVID-19. TCRdb keeps only in-frame clones here, not all; method: immunoSEQ multiplex PCR. The sample holds almost 250,000 clones, around nine tenths seen once. Sequences were obtained from peripheral blood. The receptors stem from a woman in her sixties who had recovered from COVID-19.

The rearrangement links TRBV19 to TRBJ1-5; D is perhaps TRBD1 (5 bases). Germline CDR1 and CDR2: LNHDA and SQIVND (reference sequence). The CDR3 loop spans 15 amino acids. V was clipped by 0 bases and J by 6 bases, with 12 bases between them. The CDR3 protein is CASSIDRGGGQPQHF. The CDR3, as DNA: TGTGCCAGTAGTATAGATCGGGGGGGAGGTCAGCCCCAGCATTTT.

The chain uses TRBV7-2 and TRBJ1-2; 7 bases are a match to TRBD1. CDR1 is SGHTA and CDR2 is FQGNSA in the germline V gene. CDR3 length equals 12 residues. V shed 6 bases, J shed 7 bases, and the junction held 5 bases outside the gene matches. CDR3 in amino acids: CASSTGVSGYTF. CDR3 sequence (DNA): TGTGCCAGCAGTACAGGGGTCAGTGGCTACACCTTC.

This chain connects TRBV4-1 to TRBJ2-2, with D uncertain. This CDR3 contains 14 residues. V was shortened by 4 bases and J by 6 bases, with 12 bases between the two germline ends. The germline V gene has CDR1 MGHRA and CDR2 YSYEKL. Written as DNA, the CDR3 is TGCGCCAGCAGCCTACTCGAGGTGGCCGGGGAGCTGTTTTTT. Its translation is CASSLLEVAGELFF.

The chain links TRBV12-3 or TRBV12-4 to TRBJ2-3, with D uncertain. This CDR3 is built from 13 residues. The ends were cut back, 8 bases at V and 1 base at J, with 10 bases in the middle. The DNA of the CDR3 is TGTGCCAGCCTGCGACGGGGCACAGATACGCAGTATTTT. Translation gives CASLRRGTDTQYF.

This clone occurred once. The chain joins TRBV5-1 to TRBJ2-7; possible D gene TRBD2, 7 bases. From germline, CDR1 is SGHRS and CDR2 YFSETQ. V lost 4 bases, J lost 6 bases, and 14 bases lay in between. CDR3 length equals 13 residues. Here the CDR3 reads CASSPPRGGEQYF. The CDR3 coding sequence is TGCGCCAGCAGCCCGCCAAGGGGGGGCGAGCAGTACTTC.

The chain uses TRBV10-3 and TRBJ1-2; a weak D match, TRBD1 (6 bases). Germline CDR1 ENHRY, CDR2 SYGVKD. Trimming took 3 bases from V and 11 from J, leaving 19 bases between them. The CDR3 covers 14 residues. DNA for the CDR3: TGTGCCATCAGTGATGGGGGGGGCCGAACGGGATACACCTTC. This codes for CAISDGGGRTGYTF.

The chain links TRBV7-2 to TRBJ1-2; D gene ambiguous. Germline CDR1 and CDR2: SGHTA and FQGNSA. The V gene lost 1 base and the J gene lost 10 bases, with 19 bases spanning the gap. The CDR3 length is 15 residues. The CDR3 sequence is CASSLDGTPKRVYTF. Here the CDR3 DNA reads TGTGCCAGCAGCTTAGACGGAACACCCAAGCGTGTCTACACCTTC.

This chain joins TRBV5-1 and TRBJ2-7, with D perhaps matching TRBD2 (6 bases). Trimming took off 4 bases at V and 6 bases at J, with 17 bases between the two ends. This CDR3 region has 14 residues. From germline, CDR1 is SGHRS and CDR2 YFSETQ. The CDR3 bases are TGCGCCAGCAGCACAAGACTAGAGGCGCGCGAGCAGTACTTC. It codes for CASSTRLEAREQYF.

The chain couples TRBV5-4 to TRBJ2-5; D perhaps matches TRBD1 (6 bases). The V end was cut by 0 bases, the J end by 7 bases, with 28 bases between. Germline-derived CDR1 and CDR2 are SGHNT and YYREEE (reference sequence). The CDR3 length is 19 residues. The CDR3 DNA follows: TGTGCCAGCAGCTTGGAAGTCAGTAGTCATGGGGGCCCCGAAGGGACCCAGTACTTC. Protein product: CASSLEVSSHGGPEGTQYF. Supplemented by reference TRBV5-4 and TRBJ2-5, the full variable domain reads ETGVTQSPTHLIKTRGQQVTLRCSSQSGHNTVSWYQQALGQGPQFIFQYYREEENGRGNFPPRFSGLQFPNYSSELNVNALELDDSALYLCASSLEVSSHGGPEGTQYFGPGTRLLVL.